The 11 T cell receptor beta chains reported below all come from one sample, sequenced in a study of patients and donors after allogeneic stem cell transplantation. A single record per CDR3 protein comes from TCRdb applying MiXCR to the RT-PCR reads. The sample has approximately 200,000 distinct CDR3 sequences; less than 45% are singletons. Source material: blood, either unsorted or a sorted T cell fraction (not recorded which). The source is a human donor who was either an allogeneic HSCT recipient or a stem cell or donor lymphocyte infusion donor (not recorded which). It is not recorded whose cells these are; they may come from a transplant donor.

This chain joins TRBV29-1 and TRBJ1-1; D gene unclear. The CDR3 covers 10 residues. In germline, CDR1 is SQVTM, CDR2 ANQGSEA. The germline V and J ends were trimmed by 4 bases and 8 bases, with 8 bases remaining between them. The CDR3 loop reads CSVGGLEAFF. For the CDR3, the DNA is TGCAGCGTTGGGGGTCTAGAAGCTTTCTTT.

This chain connects TRBV4-3 to TRBJ1-1, with a possible D match to TRBD1 (5 bases). V was clipped by 0 bases and J by 5 bases, with 7 bases between them. The CDR3 has 13 amino acids. Germline CDR1 LGHNA, CDR2 YSLEER. CDR3 region: CASSQEGDTEAFF. In nucleotides, the CDR3 is TGCGCCAGCAGCCAAGAGGGGGATACTGAAGCTTTCTTT.

This clonotype turned up a few times. The CDR3 DNA follows: TGTGCCAGCAGCCTTGGGACGGCACGCTCTGGAAACACCATATATTTT. Residues: CASSLGTARSGNTIYF. The chain links TRBV12-3 or TRBV12-4 to TRBJ1-3; a weak D match, TRBD1 (5 bases). The length of the CDR3 is 16 residues. V was trimmed by 6 bases and J by 0 bases, leaving 15 bases between them.

The gene calls are TRBV19 and TRBJ2-7; D remains ambiguous. The ends were cut back, 6 bases at V and 3 bases at J, with 9 bases in the middle. The CDR3 is 12 amino acids. The V gene's germline CDR1 is LNHDA and CDR2 SQIVND (reference sequence). The CDR3 spells CASRTPDYEQYF. CDR3 DNA sequence: TGTGCCAGTAGAACCCCGGACTACGAGCAGTACTTC.

A few counts support this clonotype. The chain recombines TRBV9 with TRBJ2-7; 7 bases fit TRBD1. V shed 4 bases and J 3 bases; nucleotides not matched to a gene: 7. This CDR3 spans 14 amino acids. Germline loops: CDR1 SGDLS, CDR2 YYNGEE. In DNA, the CDR3 is TGTGCCAGCAGCTTAGGGGGCAGCGGCTACGAGCAGTACTTC. The encoded protein is CASSLGGSGYEQYF. The full variable domain, with the rest looked up from reference TRBV9 and TRBJ2-7, is DSGVTQTPKHLITATGQRVTLRCSPRSGDLSVYWYQQSLDQGLQFLIQYYNGEERAKGNILERFSAQQFPDLHSELNLSSLELGDSALYFCASSLGGSGYEQYFGPGTRLTVT.

This clonotype was detected a few times. V and J are TRBV5-1 and TRBJ2-7; tentatively, D is TRBD1 or TRBD2 (5 bases each). Germline loops: CDR1 SGHRS, CDR2 YFSETQ. The CDR3 is 14 amino acids. The V and J ends lost 3 bases and 0 bases respectively, with 10 bases between them. The CDR3 DNA reads TGCGCCAGCAGCTCCCGGGACCCCTCCTACGAGCAGTACTTC. It yields the protein CASSSRDPSYEQYF.

This clonotype was counted only a few times. This chain links TRBV9 with TRBJ1-2, with D possibly being TRBD1 (6 bases). The ends were cut back, 5 bases at V and 5 bases at J, with 16 bases in the middle. The CDR3 contains 14 residues. Per the germline V gene, CDR1 is SGDLS and CDR2 is YYNGEE. CDR3 in DNA: TGTGCCAGCAGTCTCCCGGGGGCCCCATATGGCTACACCTTC. Translation: CASSLPGAPYGYTF.

For the CDR3, the DNA is TGTGCCAGCAGTTCGCTCGTTGAGACCCAGTACTTC. Protein sequence: CASSSLVETQYF. The V and J genes are TRBV6-2 or TRBV6-3 and TRBJ2-5; D unclear. The V end lost 4 bases, the J end lost 5 bases, and 8 bases lay between the germline ends. This CDR3 is 12 amino acids long. The germline gives CDR1 MNHEY, CDR2 SVGEGT.

This clonotype came up a few times. V gene TRBV6-2 or TRBV6-3 combines with J gene TRBJ1-1; no reliable D call. This CDR3 contains 15 residues. The germline CDR1 and CDR2 sequences are MNHEY and SVGEGT. Trimming shortened V by 2 bases and J by 1 base, and 11 bases separated the two germline ends. CDR3 sequence (DNA): TGTGCCAGCAGTTACCCGGCACAACAGAACACTGAAGCTTTCTTT. Translation: CASSYPAQQNTEAFF.

The V call is TRBV27, the J call TRBJ1-1; D not certain. V was pared by 3 bases and J by 1 base, with 9 bases between. The CDR3 totals 14 residues. Germline V gene lookup returns CDR1 MNHEY and CDR2 SMNVEV (reference sequence). The CDR3 is CASSFTWGNTEAFF. CDR3 coding DNA: TGTGCCAGCAGTTTTACGTGGGGGAACACTGAAGCTTTCTTT.

This clonotype was detected only a few times. The chain recombines TRBV9 with TRBJ1-2, with 9 positions matching TRBD1. CDR1 SGDLS and CDR2 YYNGEE come from the germline V gene. The CDR3 is 14 amino acids. J was trimmed by 2 bases and V by 3 bases; bases with no gene match: 2. The CDR3 loop is CASSADRGNYGYTF. CDR3 DNA: TGTGCCAGCAGCGCAGACAGGGGGAACTATGGCTACACCTTC.